This T cell receptor beta chain was recorded in a study of Tregs in tolerant kidney transplant recipients. Mixed chimerism was transient after nonmyeloablative marrow transplants from related graft donors. The assay was immunoSEQ multiplex PCR, and TCRdb's table has in-frame clones only and misses some. The repertoire consists of about 64,000 clones, with about 89% occurring once and the leading ten covering around 4.1%. This TCR was recovered from a human patient who received a combined kidney and bone marrow transplant. Some T cells may be graft donor cells. This material consisted of CD4+ T cells from blood (PBMCs), taken 6 months after the transplant.

This chain's CDR3 is CASSLGTGGFGANVLTF. DNA for the CDR3: TGTGCCAGCAGCTTGGGGACAGGGGGCTTTGGGGCCAACGTCCTGACTTTC. This chain connects TRBV5-4 to TRBJ2-6; 11 bases fit TRBD1. CDR1 and CDR2 (germline): SGHNT, YYREEE (reference sequence). J gave up 3 bases and V 0 bases, and 2 bases lay outside the gene matches. CDR3 length equals 17 residues.